Given below is one T cell receptor beta chain in context. This clonotype occurred many times. Its antigen is still unknown. No quality values exist for individual bases; no much larger clone is one base distant. Libraries of naive CD8 T cells were built from approximately 22,000 to 940,000 sorted cells, with 10%, 30% or 50% of the purified RNA used. On a BD FACSAria II, naive CD8 T cells were FACS-sorted as CD8+CD4-CCR7+CD45RA+ and collected into RLT Plus buffer. Nine to eleven TCR copies' worth of Jurkat RNA were spiked into roughly 17,000-1,100,000 naive CD8 T cell samples to test detection sensitivity. Enrichment of CD8 T cells was done with RosetteSep CD8+ T Cell Enrichment Cocktail plus Ficoll-Paque, and ACK red cell lysis came afterward. The data originate from a study of molecular identifiers for immune sequencing clone quantification (dated by TCRdb to between 2017 and 2018). As for the study more broadly: For a replicate experiment, RNA from around 18,000 or 91,000 naive CD8 T cells was divided into five aliquots, and four of the five aliquots were sequenced. This methods study benchmarked molecular-identifier clustering-based TCR repertoire sequencing (MIDCIRS) and TCR RNA copy counting, using CD8 T cells to do so.

General findings and caveats noted by the study authors: In CMV-specific effector cells, clones with more than 20 RNA copies contained over 99% of molecules, whereas in naive cells such clones contained under 1% of molecules. The naive libraries included spiked-in Jurkat TCR RNA (more than nine copies' worth), and this Jurkat TCR RNA is not part of the donor repertoire. Without barcode sub-clustering, chimeric consensus sequences inflated TCR diversity; chimeras reached as high as 47%. Modeling gave about 3.2 recovered TCR RNA copies per cell versus 8 to 10 by digital PCR, implying around 30% capture efficiency. A single cell's worth of spiked-in Jurkat TCR RNA was reported detectable even among 750,000 to 1,000,000 naive CD8 T cells. The sizes of highly expanded clones could end up underestimated when identical TCR molecules share a barcode.

The receptor library was made with PCR. Sequencing was carried out with a NextSeq 500. Bulk TCR libraries were made following a previously described method, with the TCR primers given in Table S5. Total RNA was purified with the Qiagen AllPrep DNA/RNA kit. Before any analysis, reads coming from multiple sequencing runs of the same library were combined into one pool. The source study handled its data this way. Reads were retained only if their TCR constant sequence matched exactly, and those retained reads were trimmed to 150 nt and grouped according to their 12-nt molecular barcodes. Reads inside each barcode group were sub-clustered using a 15% Levenshtein threshold, and a quality-weighted consensus sequence was constructed for each RNA molecule. Non-functional sequences were discarded, and so were lower-count sequences lying one edit away from another sequence. Based on fitting two negative binomial distributions, any barcode sub-cluster with under 20% of the maximum read count was discarded. The public reads were reprocessed in TCRdb via fastp at Q25 and MiXCR, keeping in-frame beta chains. Entries that share a CDR3 protein sequence are merged under the most common genes and DNA. TCRdb assigned the V and J calls; the authors' analysis was not used. The sample table lists a few hundred thousand distinct CDR3 sequences, around 23% of them with a count of one. Around 0.79% of the sample comes from the top ten.

There are 13 amino acids in the CDR3, from cysteine to phenylalanine inclusive. Of the read, only the CDR3 DNA is kept; its 39 bases are in frame from base 1. CDR1 and CDR2 were assigned from the germline V gene as MNHEY and SVGAGI. V lost 5 bases and J lost 12 bases; the stretch between them is 14 bases long. The sample consisted of naive CD8+ T cells from blood, with Jurkat cell RNA spiked in. According to the study, the label for this sample's cell subset or site signals: FACS-sorted CD8+CD4-CCR7+CD45RA+ naive T cells. This chain joins TRBV6-5 to TRBJ1-6; tentative D gene TRBD1, with 5 bases matching. The source of this sequence is a human donor in good health. Some libraries in this study had Jurkat cell RNA spiked in. The DNA sequence follows: TGTGCCAGCAGTACCTGGGACGGAGGACCCCTCCACTTT. Its protein reads: CASSTWDGGPLHF.